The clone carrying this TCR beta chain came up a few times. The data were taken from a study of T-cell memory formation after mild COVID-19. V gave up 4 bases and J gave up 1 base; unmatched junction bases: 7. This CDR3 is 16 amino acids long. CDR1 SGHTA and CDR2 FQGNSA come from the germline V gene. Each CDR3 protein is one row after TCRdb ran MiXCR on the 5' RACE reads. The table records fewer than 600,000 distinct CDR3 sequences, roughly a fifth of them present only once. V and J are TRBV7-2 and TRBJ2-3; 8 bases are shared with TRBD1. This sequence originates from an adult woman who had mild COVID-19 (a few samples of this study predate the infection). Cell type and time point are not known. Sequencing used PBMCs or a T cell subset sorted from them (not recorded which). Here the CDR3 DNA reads TGTGCCAGCAGCTCGGGCTCGGGACAGGGCACAGATACGCAGTATTTT. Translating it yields CASSSGSGQGTDTQYF. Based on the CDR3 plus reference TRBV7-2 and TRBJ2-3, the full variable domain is GAGVSQSPSNKVTEKGKDVELRCDPISGHTALYWYRQSLGQGLEFLIYFQGNSAPDKSGLPSDRFSAERTGGSVSTLTIQRTQQEDSAVYLCASSSGSGQGTDTQYFGPGTRLTVL.